Sequencing of this T cell receptor beta chain was carried out in a study of graft-versus-host responses after intestinal transplantation (dated by TCRdb to the early 2020s). About the study as a whole: The transplants that recipients received were multivisceral, liver-intestinal, or isolated intestinal. To identify alloreactive clones, pre-transplant mixed lymphocyte reaction products were sequenced and compared with unstimulated pre-transplant donor and recipient T cells. A peak of at least 4% donor T cells among recipient peripheral blood mononuclear cells was the definition used for donor T cell macrochimerism. All recipients received anti-thymocyte globulin induction followed by maintenance tacrolimus and steroids for approximately 3 years. Samples from three later patients were sequenced in-house on an Illumina MiSeq with MiXCR processing rather than by the commercial service. Bulk TCR-beta CDR3 sequencing was used to track graft-versus-host and host-versus-graft alloreactive T cell clones in the graft, circulation and bone marrow after intestinal transplantation. The cohort enrolled 20 to 30 intestinal transplant recipients, one of whom was a retransplant, and a few patients without pretransplant specimens were excluded.

The time point label, as the study defines it: cells obtained before transplantation from donor or recipient. CD3+CD4+ and CD3+CD8+ populations were FACS-sorted from unstimulated pre-transplant donor and recipient cells taken from spleen or lymph nodes. The protocol used for the library was the immunoSEQ multiplex PCR assay. For most patients, genomic DNA was isolated using the Qiagen DNeasy Blood and Tissue Kit and was shipped frozen to Adaptive Biotechnologies for TCR sequencing. Adaptive Biotechnologies carried out high-throughput TCR-beta CDR3 sequencing of genomic DNA for most patients. The source study handled its data this way. Adaptive's ImmunoSEQ software supplied the TCR sequencing data for around 19 patients, while MiXCR and VDJtools were used to process a few other patients. To correct CD4 versus CD8 sorting errors, sequences present in both subsets at a frequency ratio below 5:1 were removed. CDR3 nucleotide sequences shared between donor and recipient were removed because their origin could not be assigned. To be classed as alloreactive, a clone needed at least 2-fold expansion over unstimulated cells and a minimum CFSE-low frequency of 0.002% (template counts) or 0.001% (read counts). A clone was considered mappable if detected in the sequenced pre-transplant spleen, lymph node, or MLR CFSE-low populations of the donor or recipient. Cumulative frequency of alloreactive clones was calculated as a percentage of all sequences weighted by copy number. TCRdb took this table from immuneACCESS and kept in-frame rearrangements with V and J called. Such tables lack part of the clones; where checked against another copy, unresolved V genes explain under half of the gap, and the rest is unexplained. For V, J and clone size, that table is used; D and trimming come from the DNA. The sample table contains tens of thousands of clones; only one count was recorded for 85% to 90% of them. Jointly, the top ten make up around 0.11% of the sample.

With respect to this clone: Its antigen is still unknown. Per-base quality was not reported, and no clone a single base away is much larger than it.

Points the paper makes about the study in general: Conclusions were limited by the relatively low number and heterogeneity of intestinal transplant patients. Patients with donor T cell macrochimerism had high GvH to HvG T cell clonal ratios in their allografts. GvH clones were found in recipient bone marrow, and some of the GvH clones appeared earlier in ileal mucosa or blood, which is consistent with an intestinal mucosal origin. Early after transplant, peak levels of circulating GvH clones were associated with declines in HvG clones.

This receptor was identified in a human donor who received an intestinal transplant. The material sequenced was unstimulated CD4+ T cells sorted from spleen or lymph node cells, taken before intestinal transplant.

The CDR3 protein: CASSPDRDWNYEQYF. The DNA is TGTGCCAGCTCACCAGACCGGGACTGGAACTACGAGCAGTACTTC. Rearrangement joined TRBV18 to TRBJ2-7; TRBD2 is perhaps the D gene, given 6 matching bases. The germline ends are 14 bases apart after V is trimmed by 2 bases and J by 3 bases. The germline V gene gives CDR1 as KGHSH and CDR2 as LQKENI. From the cysteine up to the phenylalanine, the CDR3 has a length of 15 residues. The sequence is cut down to CDR3 DNA, 45 bases in frame from base 1.